These T cell receptor beta chains were read from a single sample in a study of blood T cell repertoires in COVID-19. Only in-frame clones appear in the TCRdb table, and some are missing; sequencing was by immunoSEQ multiplex PCR. There are about 320,000 clones in the sample; 85% occur only once, and about 2% lies in the top ten. The sequenced sample was PBMCs or T cells enriched from blood (not recorded which). These receptors were collected from a woman aged 25 to 45 who had been exposed to COVID-19. Both conserved end residues are part of each CDR3. The D gene is left open where the match is weak. The size entry is marked missing in some rows and otherwise reads once, few, many or a size class.

abundance | d_gene | j_gene | len | v_gene | CDR3nt | CDR3aa
- | - | TRBJ1-2 | 13 | TRBV28 | TGTGCCAGCAGTTTATCCTTAGATTATGGCTACACCTTC | CASSLSLDYGYTF
- | - | TRBJ1-6 | 13 | TRBV28 | TGTGCCAGCAGTTTCCATAATACAGGGCAGAACCACTTT | CASSFHNTGQNHF
- | - | TRBJ1-1 | 15 | TRBV3-1/TRBV3-2 | TGTGCCAGCAGCCTATGGACGGGATGGGACACTGAAGCTTTCTTT | CASSLWTGWDTEAFF
- | TRBD1 | TRBJ1-1 | 14 | TRBV28 | TGTGCCAGCAGTCTCTTACAGGGGAAAGGGGGAGCTTTCTTT | CASSLLQGKGGAFF
- | TRBD1 | TRBJ1-6 | 17 | TRBV28 | TGTGCCAGCAGGTGGCTAGGGACAGTCCAAGTCGAATCACCCCTCCACTTT | CASRWLGTVQVESPLHF
- | TRBD1 | TRBJ1-1 | 14 | TRBV9 | TGTGCCAGCAGCGCGACAGGGTTTAACACTGAAGCTTTCTTT | CASSATGFNTEAFF
- | - | TRBJ1-2 | 14 | TRBV28 | TGTGCCAGCAGCCCCGGGGGGGGTAGGTATGGCTACACCTTC | CASSPGGGRYGYTF
- | TRBD1 | TRBJ2-4 | 17 | TRBV2 | TGTGCCAGCAGTGAAGGCGCACAGGGGATCCCCGTTAACATTCAGTACTTC | CASSEGAQGIPVNIQYF
- | - | TRBJ2-3 | 12 | TRBV28 | TGTGCCAGCAGTTTAGAGGCAGATACGCAGTATTTT | CASSLEADTQYF
- | - | TRBJ2-1 | 14 | TRBV7-9 | TGTGCCAGCAGCTCTCCCGACAGGTACAATGAGCAGTTCTTC | CASSSPDRYNEQFF
- | TRBD1 | TRBJ1-4 | 19 | TRBV19 | TGTGCCAGTAGTACCAGCCTCCGGGACAGAACCGAAAGGGATGAAAAACTGTTTTTT | CASSTSLRDRTERDEKLFF
- | TRBD2 | TRBJ2-3 | 17 | TRBV4-2 | TGTGCCAGCAGCCAAGATTCGCCGGGACTAGCGACAGATACGCAGTATTTT | CASSQDSPGLATDTQYF
- | - | TRBJ2-5 | 12 | TRBV30 | TGTGCCTGGAGTACAGAGAGAGAGACCCAGTACTTC | CAWSTERETQYF
- | - | TRBJ2-5 | 13 | TRBV30 | TGTGCCTGGAATCAACGTGCCAGAGAGACCCAGTACTTC | CAWNQRARETQYF
once | - | TRBJ1-1 | 12 | TRBV28 | TGTGCCAGCAGTTTAAGTACGAGCGAAGCTTTCTTT | CASSLSTSEAFF
- | TRBD1 | TRBJ1-3 | 18 | TRBV28 | TGTGCCAGCAGCAGGGGGGAAGACCATGATTTCTCTGGAAACACCATATATTTT | CASSRGEDHDFSGNTIYF
- | - | TRBJ1-4 | 15 | TRBV27 | TGTGCCAGCAGTACCGGGACTGTCTTAAATGAAAAACTGTTTTTT | CASSTGTVLNEKLFF
- | - | TRBJ2-5 | 13 | TRBV4-1 | TGCGCCAGCAGCCAAGATCTCTCGGAGACCCAGTACTTC | CASSQDLSETQYF
- | - | TRBJ1-3 | 16 | TRBV7-8 | TGTGCCAGCAGCCCGCCTCTGAGACAGGCGGAGAACACCATATATTTT | CASSPPLRQAENTIYF
- | TRBD1 | TRBJ1-2 | 14 | TRBV11-3 | TGTGCCAGCTATCTAGGGACAGGGGAGGATGGCTACACCTTC | CASYLGTGEDGYTF
few | TRBD1 | TRBJ1-4 | 14 | TRBV19 | TGTGCCAGCACGCCGGGACAGGCCTCGTGGGAACTGTTTTTT | CASTPGQASWELFF
- | TRBD1 | TRBJ2-7 | 16 | TRBV28 | TGTGCCAGCAGTTTACCAGGGACAGGGGGAAAAGGCGAGCAGTACTTC | CASSLPGTGGKGEQYF
- | - | TRBJ1-2 | 13 | TRBV12-3/TRBV12-4 | TGTGCCAGCAGTTTCTACAGGAAGGGTGGCTACACCTTC | CASSFYRKGGYTF
- | TRBD1 | TRBJ2-2 | 14 | TRBV5-1 | TGCGCCAGCAGCGAAGGGGGCACTAGCGGGGAGCTGTTTTTT | CASSEGGTSGELFF
- | TRBD2 | TRBJ2-3 | 17 | TRBV15 | TGTGCCACGCAGCGTACTAGCGGGGGGGTCGGCACAGATACGCAGTATTTT | CATQRTSGGVGTDTQYF
- | TRBD1 | TRBJ1-5 | 13 | TRBV12-3/TRBV12-4 | TGTGCCAGCAGCAGGACAGGGGATCAGCCCCAGCATTTT | CASSRTGDQPQHF
- | TRBD1 | TRBJ1-5 | 15 | TRBV6-5 | TGTGCCAGCAAGGACAGGGCCTATAGCAATCAGCCCCAGCATTTT | CASKDRAYSNQPQHF
- | - | TRBJ1-5 | 17 | TRBV28 | TGTGCCAGCAGTTTACAGGGGAGAAGGTATAGCAATCAGCCCCAGCATTTT | CASSLQGRRYSNQPQHF
once | - | TRBJ1-2 | 11 | TRBV15 | TGTGCCACCAGCAGGGAGTTTGGCTACACCTTC | CATSREFGYTF
- | - | TRBJ1-6 | 17 | TRBV30 | TGTGCCTGGAGTGGGATCGCTCCAGGCCCCTATAATTCACCCCTCCACTTT | CAWSGIAPGPYNSPLHF
- | - | TRBJ1-1 | 14 | TRBV7-8 | TGTGCCAGCAGACCGACAGAGTTGAACACTGAAGCTTTCTTT | CASRPTELNTEAFF
- | - | TRBJ1-2 | 13 | TRBV7-9 | TGTGCCAGCAGCCATGGACTCCTTTTCGGCTACACCTTC | CASSHGLLFGYTF
- | TRBD1 | TRBJ1-4 | 15 | TRBV5-4 | TGTGCCAGCAGCGTTGCCGGGACAGGGGACGAAAAACTGTTTTTT | CASSVAGTGDEKLFF
- | - | TRBJ2-7 | 14 | TRBV7-9 | TGTGCCAGCAGCCCCTTGTGGGAGACATACGAGCAGTACTTC | CASSPLWETYEQYF
once | - | TRBJ2-7 | 14 | TRBV3-1/TRBV3-2 | TGTGCCAGCAGCCAAGTAATCAGGGGTGGCGAGCAGTACTTC | CASSQVIRGGEQYF